These 20 T cell receptor beta chains were sequenced from one sample in a study of cytomegalovirus exposure and HLA in healthy donors. Primers: 60 Vbeta forward and 13 Jbeta reverse. This table comes from immunoSEQ multiplex PCR, and its TCRdb copy is limited to in-frame clones, with some not included. The table shows approximately 150,000 clones, with 65% to 85% occurring only once. The sample consisted of PBMCs. Receptors were obtained from a young woman in good health and CMV-seronegative.

This clone was counted only a few times. This chain uses TRBV7-9 with TRBJ1-1; maybe TRBD1 (6 bases). V was clipped by 5 bases and J by 1 base, with 14 bases between them. From germline, CDR1 is SEHNR and CDR2 FQNEAQ (reference sequence). The CDR3 runs to 15 residues. The CDR3 region has the DNA TGTGCCAGCAGCACTACACAGGGTGGGAACACTGAAGCTTTCTTT. Translation gives CASSTTQGGNTEAFF.

This clone was seen more than once but under ten times. This chain joins TRBV5-1 and TRBJ2-3, with TRBD2 matching over 12 bases. Germline CDR1 reads SGHRS; CDR2 reads YFSETQ. This CDR3 comprises 16 residues. Trimming took 5 bases from V and 2 from J; bases not matched to a gene: 6. CDR3 in amino acids: CASRPGTSGYTDTQYF. CDR3 nucleotides: TGCGCCAGCAGGCCGGGGACTAGCGGGTACACAGATACGCAGTATTTT.

This rearrangement joins TRBV15 to TRBJ1-1; 9 nucleotides align to TRBD1. This CDR3 spans 15 amino acids. The V and J ends lost 1 base and 5 bases, in that order; junction bases with no gene match: 5. Per germline, CDR1 LNHNV and CDR2 YYDKDF (reference sequence). CDR3 bases: TGTGCCACCAGCAGAGGGGACAGGGATGGTACTGAAGCTTTCTTT. It codes for CATSRGDRDGTEAFF.

This clone was found once. The chain has TRBV18 and TRBJ2-7; the D gene is possibly TRBD2 (5 bases). The CDR3 consists of 15 residues. V lost 0 bases, J lost 5 bases, and 14 bases lay in between. Germline V lookup: CDR1 KGHSH, CDR2 LQKENI. CDR3 sequence: CASSPPPSLPHEQYF. The CDR3 coding sequence is TGTGCCAGCTCACCACCCCCTAGCCTCCCCCACGAGCAGTACTTC.

This clone appeared once. The chain uses TRBV2 and TRBJ1-4, with D perhaps TRBD1 (5 bases). Germline V gene lookup returns CDR1 SNHLY and CDR2 FYNNEI. The CDR3 spans 16 residues. Between the trimmed V and J ends, which lost 8 bases and 0 bases, there was a span of 16 bases. Written as DNA, the CDR3 is TGTGCCAGCCAGACAGAGCCTAGGACAACTAATGAAAAACTGTTTTTT. Protein sequence: CASQTEPRTTNEKLFF.

The rearrangement links TRBV6-4 to TRBJ2-1, with 7 positions matching TRBD2. This CDR3 is 13 amino acids long. V trimming: 6 bases; J trimming: 7 bases; junction bases outside the gene matches: 6. Per the germline V gene, CDR1 is MRHNA and CDR2 is SNTAGT. CDR3 bases: TGTGCCAGCAGCGAGACTAGCTTTAATGAGCAGTTCTTC. The encoded protein is CASSETSFNEQFF.

This clone has just one count. The chain combines TRBV5-1 with TRBJ1-4; 9 bases map to TRBD1. Germline values: CDR1 SGHRS, CDR2 YFSETQ. J was trimmed by 7 bases and V by 6 bases; bases with no gene match: 7. CDR3 length equals 14 residues. This CDR3 reads CASTETGGREKLFF. CDR3 in DNA: TGCGCCAGCACTGAAACAGGGGGCCGTGAAAAACTGTTTTTT.

The chain carries TRBV5-1 and TRBJ2-5; 9 bases are a match to TRBD1. Germline-derived CDR1 and CDR2 are SGHRS and YFSETQ. With 0 bases clipped from V and 5 bases from J, the junction kept 8 bases outside the gene matches. This CDR3 comprises 16 residues. CDR3 coding DNA: TGCGCCAGCAGCTTGGCAATACAGGGGGCAAGGGAGACCCAGTACTTC. Amino acids: CASSLAIQGARETQYF.

This clone was recorded a few times. The J gene is TRBJ2-7, the V gene TRBV14, with 15 bases lining up with TRBD2. The CDR3 spans 17 residues. Germline CDR1 is SGHDN and CDR2 is FVKESK. The ends lost 4 bases at V and 5 bases at J; junction bases unmatched: 9. CDR3 protein: CASSPRGLAGGPHEQYF. In DNA form, the CDR3 reads TGTGCCAGCAGCCCCCGAGGACTAGCGGGAGGGCCCCACGAGCAGTACTTC.

The chain carries TRBV2 and TRBJ2-1; 7 nucleotides align to TRBD2. The germline V gene encodes CDR1 SNHLY and CDR2 FYNNEI. V shed 9 bases and J 0 bases; nucleotides not matched to a gene: 5. The CDR3 contains 14 residues. CDR3 amino acids: CASSGSSSYNEQFF. The CDR3 DNA reads TGTGCCAGTAGCGGGTCTAGCTCCTACAATGAGCAGTTCTTC.

This chain links TRBV4-1 with TRBJ2-7; 10 nucleotides match TRBD2. The CDR3 spans 17 residues. V shed 1 base and J 3 bases; nucleotides not matched to a gene: 9. Germline CDR1 is MGHRA and CDR2 is YSYEKL. As DNA, the CDR3 is TGCGCCAGCAGCCAAGCAGGGAGCGGGAGGGCCGACTACGAGCAGTACTTC. As protein: CASSQAGSGRADYEQYF.

This clone was detected only once. The genes are TRBV4-1 and TRBJ2-7; 12 bases line up with TRBD2. The J segment lost 3 bases and the V segment lost 3 bases, leaving 3 bases of the junction unmatched. Germline assignment: CDR1 MGHRA and CDR2 YSYEKL. The CDR3 has 15 amino acids. CDR3 sequence reads: CASSQLAGGHYEQYF. The CDR3 bases are TGCGCCAGCAGCCAGCTAGCGGGAGGGCACTACGAGCAGTACTTC.

This chain uses TRBV18 with TRBJ1-2, with a tentative D call TRBD1 (5 bases). Germline V gene data show CDR1 as KGHSH and CDR2 as LQKENI. Trimming stripped 3 bases from V and 3 bases from J, with 14 bases between. CDR3 length: 15 residues. The CDR3 loop is CASSPKTTGYYGYTF. DNA for the CDR3: TGTGCCAGCTCACCGAAGACCACAGGCTACTATGGCTACACCTTC.

This chain links TRBV5-4 with TRBJ2-7; 11 nucleotides align to TRBD2. The V and J ends lost 2 bases and 6 bases, in that order; junction bases with no gene match: 4. This CDR3 spans 14 amino acids. Germline CDR1 SGHNT, CDR2 YYREEE (reference sequence). The CDR3 nucleotides read TGTGCCAGCAGCTTTGGGACTAGCGGTCTCGAGCAGTACTTC. Its protein is CASSFGTSGLEQYF.

This clone showed up just a few times. The V gene is TRBV27, the J gene TRBJ1-5; D is perhaps TRBD1 (5 bases). V was shortened by 3 bases and J by 7 bases, with 10 bases between the two germline ends. The length of the CDR3 is 13 residues. Germline values: CDR1 MNHEY, CDR2 SMNVEV (reference sequence). Here the CDR3 reads CASSLGGVQPQHF. The CDR3 bases are TGTGCCAGCAGTTTGGGGGGAGTGCAGCCCCAGCATTTT.

The chain links TRBV30 to TRBJ2-7; perhaps TRBD2 as D (6 bases). The V gene's germline CDR1 is GTSNPN and CDR2 SVGIG (reference sequence). The CDR3 runs to 16 residues. The V end was cut by 3 bases, the J end by 4 bases, with 22 bases between. In DNA form, the CDR3 reads TGTGCCTGGAGCAATGGCGGGACCTTATTCGTATACGAGCAGTACTTC. As protein: CAWSNGGTLFVYEQYF.

V gene TRBV5-1 combines with J gene TRBJ1-2; 7 positions match TRBD1. V dropped 6 bases and J dropped 4; count of bases not matched to a gene: 6. This CDR3 has 13 amino acids. Germline CDR1 SGHRS, CDR2 YFSETQ. CDR3 sequence reads: CASTLGGGYGYTF. For the CDR3, the DNA is TGCGCCAGCACCCTAGGGGGCGGCTATGGCTACACCTTC.

V gene TRBV14 combines with J gene TRBJ1-5; tentatively, D is TRBD1 (5 bases). V was clipped by 5 bases and J by 0 bases, with 11 bases between them. The CDR3 is 15 residues long. Germline V gives CDR1 SGHDN, CDR2 FVKESK. The CDR3 sequence is CASSKRQFSNQPQHF. CDR3 nucleotide sequence: TGTGCCAGCAGCAAGAGACAGTTTAGCAATCAGCCCCAGCATTTT.

This clone was counted once. V usage is TRBV27 and J usage is TRBJ1-2, with D hard to call. Trimming stripped 8 bases from V and 0 bases from J, with 13 bases between. Germline V CDR1 and CDR2: MNHEY, SMNVEV (reference sequence). The CDR3 runs 14 residues. CDR3 DNA sequence: TGTGCCAGCTCTTCCGGGGAACCTAACTATGGCTACACCTTC. Translated, it gives CASSSGEPNYGYTF.

This clone was counted only a few times. The genes are TRBV5-6 and TRBJ2-5, with 7 bases that match TRBD1. This CDR3 has 15 amino acids. Germline-derived CDR1 and CDR2 are SGHDT and YYEEEE. The V and J ends lost 5 bases and 3 bases, in that order; junction bases with no gene match: 10. CDR3 region: CASSYPGTAEETQYF. In DNA form, the CDR3 reads TGTGCCAGCAGTTATCCTGGGACAGCAGAAGAGACCCAGTACTTC.